This T cell receptor beta chain emerged from a study of T cell changes during pregnancy in multiple sclerosis. Generated by immunoSEQ multiplex PCR, the TCRdb table keeps only in-frame clones and is missing some. The table records 15,000 to 20,000 clones, around 87% of them present only once. The CDR3 is 13 residues long. V was pared by 0 bases and J by 5 bases, with 8 bases between. Germline V lookup: CDR1 SGHDT, CDR2 YYEEEE. The input for sequencing was CD8+ T cells from peripheral blood mononuclear cells, taken in the third trimester of pregnancy. The TCR originated in a female donor in good health, enrolled as a control in a pregnancy study. The rearrangement joins TRBV5-6 to TRBJ2-5, with a weak D call TRBD2 (5 bases). The CDR3 sequence: CASSLGRVETQYF. CDR3 in DNA: TGTGCCAGCAGCTTGGGGCGGGTCGAGACCCAGTACTTC.